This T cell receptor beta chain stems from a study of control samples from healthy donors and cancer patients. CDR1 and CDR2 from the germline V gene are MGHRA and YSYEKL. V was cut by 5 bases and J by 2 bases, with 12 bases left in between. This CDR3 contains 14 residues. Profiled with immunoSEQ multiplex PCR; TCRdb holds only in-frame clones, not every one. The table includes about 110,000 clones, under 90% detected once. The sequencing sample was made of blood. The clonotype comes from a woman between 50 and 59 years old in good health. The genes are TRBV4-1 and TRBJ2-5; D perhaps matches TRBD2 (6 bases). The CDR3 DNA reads TGCGCCAGCAGCTGGAGGGAAAGGCAAGAGACCCAGTACTTC. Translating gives CASSWRERQETQYF.